This T cell receptor beta chain was sequenced in a study of T-cell reconstitution after alpha-beta-depleted transplantation in children. This clonotype appeared a few times. As it was prepared, the TCRbeta library received unique molecular identifiers. TCRdb independently ran MiXCR on the PCR reads; one entry per CDR3 protein. Here the sample spans about half a million distinct CDR3 sequences, under 15% being singletons. The germline V gene has CDR1 MNHNS and CDR2 SASEGT. The CDR3 totals 16 residues. Trimming shortened V by 1 base and J by 3 bases, and 16 bases separated the two germline ends. V is TRBV6-1 and J is TRBJ2-7; maybe TRBD1 (5 bases). Sequenced material: PBMCs from the stem cell graft donor, taken from the stem cell graft. The receptor was derived from a human donor who donated a stem cell graft to a child with combined immunodeficiency. The CDR3 coding sequence is TGTGCCAGCAGTGAAGTGACGACAGAAGCAGGCTACGAGCAGTACTTC. Translating it yields CASSEVTTEAGYEQYF.